These T cell receptor beta chains were read from a single sample in a study of cytomegalovirus exposure and HLA in healthy donors. TCRdb's table, derived via immunoSEQ multiplex PCR, lists solely in-frame clones and lacks some. The repertoire holds roughly 170,000 clones, with approximately 80% as singletons. The sample comprised PBMCs. These receptors all stem from a man aged 18 to 30 in good health and CMV-seronegative. Both conserved end residues are part of each CDR3. Fields, in order: J gene, V gene, clone size, CDR3 protein. Clone size, where shown, is once, few, many, or a class for clones that have expanded.

J: TRBJ1-3; V: TRBV6-5; size: .; CDR3: CASSYSYSSGNTIYF
J: TRBJ1-4; V: TRBV7-9; size: .; CDR3: CASSLALGQGSEKLFF
J: TRBJ1-2; V: TRBV19; size: .; CDR3: CASAPGRTRVGYGYTF
J: TRBJ2-5; V: TRBV2; size: .; CDR3: CASSELGLAVIRWETQYF
J: TRBJ2-6; V: TRBV13; size: few; CDR3: CASSLYPLSSGANVLTF
J: TRBJ2-4; V: TRBV19; size: .; CDR3: CASSRGSLTDYVNIQYF
J: TRBJ1-1; V: TRBV5-5; size: .; CDR3: CASSFVRGALGTEAFF
J: TRBJ2-1; V: TRBV10-1; size: .; CDR3: CASSPGTSQFF
J: TRBJ1-1; V: TRBV7-9; size: .; CDR3: CASSQSRRGSEAFF
J: TRBJ2-2; V: TRBV27; size: .; CDR3: CASSGPRTGEAGELFF